A single sample gave rise to the 16 T cell receptor beta chains below, sequenced in a study of T-cell reconstitution after alpha-beta-depleted transplantation in children. It was with unique molecular identifiers that the TCRbeta library was prepared. One entry per CDR3 protein, called by TCRdb with MiXCR from the PCR reads. The sample shows a few hundred thousand distinct CDR3 sequences, over 10% of them seen only once. Sample: PBMCs, mostly from graft donor cells, taken 360 days after TCRalphabeta/CD19-depleted stem cell transplant. The receptor source for this set is a male patient between 10 and 17 years old who had a stem cell transplant for acute myeloid leukemia, so the T cells may come from the graft donor.

On this clonotype itself: It may be a read error: a sequence one base away is much more abundant. This chain joins TRBV29-1 and TRBJ2-5, with 9 nucleotides matching TRBD2. CDR1 is SQVTM, CDR2 ANQGSEA, per germline. V lost 7 bases, J lost 8 bases, and 14 bases stayed unmatched. The CDR3 has 14 residues. CDR3 coding DNA: TGCAGCGCCCCGTTTAGCGGGAGCGGGGATACCCAGTACTTC. Translated: CSAPFSGSGDTQYF.

This clonotype was picked up a small number of times. This chain connects TRBV20-1 to TRBJ2-2; 8 bases line up with TRBD2. Germline CDR1 DFQATT, CDR2 SNEGSKA (reference sequence). This CDR3 spans 16 amino acids. Trimming took 4 bases from V and 4 from J; bases not matched to a gene: 11. This CDR3 reads CSAISYERESTGELFF. The CDR3 nucleotides read TGCAGTGCTATCTCTTACGAGCGGGAGAGCACCGGGGAGCTGTTTTTT.

This clonotype appeared a few times. The genes are TRBV5-1 and TRBJ2-1, with TRBD2 identical over 15 bases. CDR3 length equals 20 residues. Germline values: CDR1 SGHRS, CDR2 YFSETQ. The trim removed 1 base at V and 7 bases at J, leaving 15 bases unmatched. CDR3 protein: CASSLIGRTSGRAVVNEQFF. CDR3 DNA: TGCGCCAGCAGCTTGATAGGGCGGACTAGCGGGAGGGCCGTCGTAAATGAGCAGTTCTTC. Complete variable domain (other parts from reference TRBV5-1 and TRBJ2-1): KAGVTQTPRYLIKTRGQQVTLSCSPISGHRSVSWYQQTPGQGLQFLFEYFSETQRNKGNFPGRFSGRQFSNSRSEMNVSTLELGDSALYLCASSLIGRTSGRAVVNEQFFGPGTRLTVL.

The CDR3 here is CASSIGVQGPNEQYF. The CDR3 DNA is TGCGCCAGCAGCATTGGAGTACAGGGCCCGAACGAGCAGTACTTC. The chain recombines TRBV5-1 with TRBJ2-7; the D gene is possibly TRBD1 (6 bases). The CDR3 length is 15 residues. CDR1 is SGHRS and CDR2 is YFSETQ in the germline V gene. Trimming shortened V by 4 bases and J by 5 bases, and 19 bases separated the two germline ends.

The chain uses TRBV4-3 and TRBJ1-1; D unclear. CDR3 length equals 13 residues. The germline V gene has CDR1 LGHNA and CDR2 YSLEER. Trimming stripped 4 bases from V and 4 bases from J, with 10 bases between. The CDR3 spells CASSLRAGTEAFF. CDR3 in DNA: TGCGCCAGCAGCCTCCGGGCGGGCACTGAAGCTTTCTTT.

The sample holds many counts of this clonotype. This chain connects TRBV7-2 to TRBJ2-1; either TRBD1 or TRBD2 may supply D (5 bases each). CDR1 SGHTA and CDR2 FQGNSA come from the germline V gene. V lost 0 bases to trimming and J lost 5 bases, with 14 bases between them. CDR3 length: 16 amino acids. CDR3 sequence reads: CASSLAWGSSHNEQFF. DNA for the CDR3: TGTGCCAGCAGCTTAGCATGGGGGAGCTCGCACAATGAGCAGTTCTTC. Full variable domain (outside the CDR3, taken from reference TRBV7-2 and TRBJ2-1): GAGVSQSPSNKVTEKGKDVELRCDPISGHTALYWYRQSLGQGLEFLIYFQGNSAPDKSGLPSDRFSAERTGGSVSTLTIQRTQQEDSAVYLCASSLAWGSSHNEQFFGPGTRLTVL.

The chain is built from TRBV7-6 and TRBJ1-2; D gene uncertain. The CDR3 is 14 residues long. V gave up 5 bases and J gave up 4 bases, with 14 bases separating them. CDR1 is SGHVS, CDR2 FNYEAQ, per germline. The CDR3 DNA reads as TGTGCCAGCAGCCCGTCACCAACCCTCTATGGCTACACCTTC. It translates to CASSPSPTLYGYTF.

This clonotype was counted between two and nine times. This chain joins TRBV28 and TRBJ1-1; tentatively, D is TRBD1 (6 bases). The CDR3 sequence is 13 residues long. The germline V and J ends were trimmed by 9 bases and 0 bases, with 11 bases remaining between them. The germline CDR1 and CDR2 sequences are MDHEN and SYDVKM. This CDR3 reads CASRGLLNTEAFF. As DNA, the CDR3 is TGTGCCAGTCGGGGGCTCCTGAACACTGAAGCTTTCTTT.

This clonotype has a handful of counts. J is TRBJ2-3 and V is TRBV6-5, with 7 positions matching TRBD2. V lost 4 bases and J lost 1; bases outside the gene matches: 11. The germline V gene has CDR1 MNHEY and CDR2 SVGAGI. The CDR3 spans 17 residues. The DNA for the CDR3 is TGTGCCAGCAGTTGCCCCGCTAGCGGTACTGGCACAGATACGCAGTATTTT. Translation gives CASSCPASGTGTDTQYF.

The chain joins TRBV20-1 to TRBJ2-5; D is possibly TRBD2 (5 bases). Germline CDR1 DFQATT, CDR2 SNEGSKA (reference sequence). Trimming removed 0 bases at V and 5 bases at J, with 19 bases between. The CDR3 loop spans 16 amino acids. The CDR3 region has the DNA TGCAGTGCTAGAGATCCAGTGGGAGCGTGGAGGGAGACCCAGTACTTC. Amino acid sequence: CSARDPVGAWRETQYF.

This clonotype has a handful of counts. This rearrangement joins TRBV30 to TRBJ1-2; D not resolved. V lost 3 bases and J 2 bases, leaving 13 bases between the germline ends. The CDR3 is 14 amino acids. Germline V lookup: CDR1 GTSNPN, CDR2 SVGIG (reference sequence). The CDR3 loop is CAWRSLLPNYGYTF. In nucleotides, the CDR3 is TGTGCCTGGAGGTCCCTCCTACCGAACTATGGCTACACCTTC.

This clonotype was detected ten times or more. This rearrangement joins TRBV7-9 to TRBJ2-1; D remains unclear. V lost 6 bases and J lost 7, with 1 base in between. Germline CDR1 SEHNR, CDR2 FQNEAQ (reference sequence). The CDR3 length is 9 residues. The CDR3 DNA reads TGTGCCAGCAGGAATGAGCAGTTCTTC. It translates to CASRNEQFF.

This clonotype was counted between two and nine times. The genes are TRBV5-5 and TRBJ2-7, with 7 bases lining up with TRBD1. V lost 6 bases and J lost 6; bases outside the gene matches: 9. Germline lookup yields CDR1 SGHKS and CDR2 YYEKEE (reference sequence). The CDR3 has 13 amino acids. This CDR3 reads CASKGQSLSEQYF. The CDR3 nucleotides are TGTGCCAGCAAGGGACAGTCTTTGTCCGAGCAGTACTTC. Looking up the rest from reference TRBV5-5 and TRBJ2-7 gives the full variable domain: DAGVTQSPTHLIKTRGQQVTLRCSPISGHKSVSWYQQVLGQGPQFIFQYYEKEERGRGNFPDRFSARQFPNYSSELNVNALLLGDSALYLCASKGQSLSEQYFGPGTRLTVT.

This chain connects TRBV7-6 to TRBJ2-5; weak D call: TRBD1 (5 bases). V lost 0 bases, J lost 3 bases, and 14 bases lay in between. The germline CDR1 and CDR2 sequences are SGHVS and FNYEAQ. The CDR3 has 16 residues. CDR3 amino acids: CASSLAFAGQKETQYF. The CDR3 DNA is TGTGCCAGCAGCTTAGCGTTCGCAGGGCAGAAAGAGACCCAGTACTTC.

This clonotype was seen at least ten times. The rearrangement joins TRBV5-1 to TRBJ2-7; D not resolved. The ends were cut back, 4 bases at V and 1 base at J, with 18 bases in the middle. Germline V gives CDR1 SGHRS, CDR2 YFSETQ. The CDR3 runs to 16 residues. CDR3 sequence (DNA): TGCGCCAGCAGCGTCGGTTTTAGAGACCCTTCCTACGAGCAGTACTTC. It specifies CASSVGFRDPSYEQYF.

At least ten counts were recorded for this clonotype. The chain combines TRBV20-1 with TRBJ1-1; D is undetermined. Trimming cost V 3 bases and J 1 base, with 12 bases left between them. Looked up from germline, CDR1 is DFQATT and CDR2 is SNEGSKA (reference sequence). The CDR3 loop spans 14 amino acids. The CDR3 here is CSASHAGSNTEAFF. The CDR3 DNA reads TGCAGTGCTAGTCATGCCGGCTCGAACACTGAAGCTTTCTTT.